This T cell receptor beta chain originates from a study of Siglec-9 on CD8 T cells in melanoma. The study's findings and limits: An effector memory CD8+ T-cell subset seemingly accumulating in melanoma was reportedly marked and regulated by Siglec-9.

As for this clone: Its antigen is unknown.

The V and J ends lost 2 bases and 8 bases respectively, with 13 bases between them. CDR1 is SGDLS and CDR2 is YYNGEE in the germline V gene. This CDR3 contains 14 residues. The data were produced by immunoSEQ multiplex PCR, yet TCRdb's version contains in-frame clones alone and is incomplete. The table records 30,000 to 45,000 clones, roughly 80% of them present only once. This chain connects TRBV9 to TRBJ1-4, with D tentatively TRBD1 (5 bases). This TCR was recovered from a human donor in good health. Sequenced material: Siglec-9- CD8+ T cells sorted from blood. The DNA of the CDR3 is TGTGCCAGCAGCGTGGGGGATGACTCGGAAAAACTGTTTTTT. The encoded protein is CASSVGDDSEKLFF.